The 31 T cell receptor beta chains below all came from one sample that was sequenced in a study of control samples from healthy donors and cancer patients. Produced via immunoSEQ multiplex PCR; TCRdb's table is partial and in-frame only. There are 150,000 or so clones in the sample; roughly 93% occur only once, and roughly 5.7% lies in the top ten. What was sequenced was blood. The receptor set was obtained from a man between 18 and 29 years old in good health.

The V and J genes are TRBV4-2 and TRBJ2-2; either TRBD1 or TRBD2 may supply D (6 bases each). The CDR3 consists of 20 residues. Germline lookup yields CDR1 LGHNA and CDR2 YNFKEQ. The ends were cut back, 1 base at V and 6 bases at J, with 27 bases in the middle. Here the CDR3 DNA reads TGTGCCAGCAGCCAAGTCCTCCCGGGACTTCTGAATGGGGGCTCCGGGGAGCTGTTTTTT. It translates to CASSQVLPGLLNGGSGELFF.

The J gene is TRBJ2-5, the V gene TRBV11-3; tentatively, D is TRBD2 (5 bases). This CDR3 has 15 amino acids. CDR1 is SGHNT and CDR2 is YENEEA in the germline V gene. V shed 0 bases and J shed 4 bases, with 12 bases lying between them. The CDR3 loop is CASSLDGSAGETQYF. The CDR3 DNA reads TGTGCCAGCAGCTTAGATGGGAGCGCCGGAGAGACCCAGTACTTC.

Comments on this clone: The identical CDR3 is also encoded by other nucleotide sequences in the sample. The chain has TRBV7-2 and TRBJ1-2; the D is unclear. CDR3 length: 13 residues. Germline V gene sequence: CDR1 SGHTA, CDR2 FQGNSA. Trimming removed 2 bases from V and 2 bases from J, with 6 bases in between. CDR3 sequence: CASSLPQNYGYTF. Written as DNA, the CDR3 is TGTGCCAGCAGCTTACCGCAAAACTATGGCTACACCTTC.

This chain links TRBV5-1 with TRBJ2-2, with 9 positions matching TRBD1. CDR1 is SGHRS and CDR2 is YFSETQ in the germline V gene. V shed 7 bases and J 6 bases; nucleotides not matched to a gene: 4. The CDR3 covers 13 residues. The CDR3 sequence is CASQQGAPGELFF. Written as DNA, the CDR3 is TGCGCCAGCCAACAGGGGGCGCCCGGGGAGCTGTTTTTT.

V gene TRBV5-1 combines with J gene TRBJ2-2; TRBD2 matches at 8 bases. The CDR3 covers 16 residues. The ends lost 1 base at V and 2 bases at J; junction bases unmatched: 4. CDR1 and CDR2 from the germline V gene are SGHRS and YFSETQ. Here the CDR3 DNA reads TGCGCCAGCAGCTTGCTCGGGGGGGACAACACCGGGGAGCTGTTTTTT. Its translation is CASSLLGGDNTGELFF. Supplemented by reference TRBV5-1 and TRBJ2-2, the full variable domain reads KAGVTQTPRYLIKTRGQQVTLSCSPISGHRSVSWYQQTPGQGLQFLFEYFSETQRNKGNFPGRFSGRQFSNSRSEMNVSTLELGDSALYLCASSLLGGDNTGELFFGEGSRLTVL.

The CDR3 DNA is TGTGCCTGGGCCCCGGATGTAGGCACAGATACGCAGTATTTT. Amino acids: CAWAPDVGTDTQYF. This chain joins TRBV30 and TRBJ2-3, with unresolved D. The CDR3 runs 14 residues. The V gene lost 5 bases and the J gene lost 1 base, with 13 bases spanning the gap. The germline CDR1 and CDR2 sequences are GTSNPN and SVGIG (reference sequence).

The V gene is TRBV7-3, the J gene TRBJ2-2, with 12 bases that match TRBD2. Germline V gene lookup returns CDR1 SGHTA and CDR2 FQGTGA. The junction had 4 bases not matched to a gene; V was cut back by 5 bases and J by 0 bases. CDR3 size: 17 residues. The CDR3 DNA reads TGTGCCAGCAGCACCCTAGCGGGAGGGCCGAACACCGGGGAGCTGTTTTTT. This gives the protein CASSTLAGGPNTGELFF.

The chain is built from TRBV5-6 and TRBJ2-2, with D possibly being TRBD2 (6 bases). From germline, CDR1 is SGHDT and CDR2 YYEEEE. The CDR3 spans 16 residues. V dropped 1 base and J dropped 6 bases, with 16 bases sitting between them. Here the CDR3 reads CASSLSPGESSGELFF. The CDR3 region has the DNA TGTGCCAGCAGCTTGAGTCCGGGAGAGTCCTCCGGGGAGCTGTTTTTT.

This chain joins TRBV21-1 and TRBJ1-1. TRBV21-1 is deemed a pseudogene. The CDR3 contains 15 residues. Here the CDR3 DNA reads TGTGCCAGCAGCAAAGCCGGACGTTCCTGCACTGAAGCTTTCTTT. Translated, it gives CASSKAGRSCTEAFF.

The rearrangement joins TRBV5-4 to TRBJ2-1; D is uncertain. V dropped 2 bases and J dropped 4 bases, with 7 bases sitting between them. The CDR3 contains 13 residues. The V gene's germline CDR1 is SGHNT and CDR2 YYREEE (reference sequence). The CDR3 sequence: CASSLSRYNEQFF. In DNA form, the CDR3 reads TGTGCCAGCAGCTTATCCAGGTACAATGAGCAGTTCTTC. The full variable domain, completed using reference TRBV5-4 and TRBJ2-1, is ETGVTQSPTHLIKTRGQQVTLRCSSQSGHNTVSWYQQALGQGPQFIFQYYREEENGRGNFPPRFSGLQFPNYSSELNVNALELDDSALYLCASSLSRYNEQFFGPGTRLTVL.

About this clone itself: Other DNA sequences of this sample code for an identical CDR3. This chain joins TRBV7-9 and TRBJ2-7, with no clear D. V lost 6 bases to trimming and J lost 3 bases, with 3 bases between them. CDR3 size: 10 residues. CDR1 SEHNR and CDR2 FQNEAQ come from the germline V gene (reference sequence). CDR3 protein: CASSRYEQYF. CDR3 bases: TGTGCCAGCAGTCGCTACGAGCAGTACTTC.

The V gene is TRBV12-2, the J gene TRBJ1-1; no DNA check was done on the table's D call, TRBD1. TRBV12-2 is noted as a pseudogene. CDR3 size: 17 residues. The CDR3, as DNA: TGTGCAAGTCGCTTGGGGGACAGGGGGCGTTGGAACACTGAAGCTTTCTTT. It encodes CASRLGDRGRWNTEAFF.

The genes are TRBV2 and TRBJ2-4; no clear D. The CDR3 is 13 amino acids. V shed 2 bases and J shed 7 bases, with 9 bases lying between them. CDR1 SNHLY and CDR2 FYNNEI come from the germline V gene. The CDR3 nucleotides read TGTGCCAGCAGTGAATCGGCCAGGAACATTCAGTACTTC. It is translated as CASSESARNIQYF. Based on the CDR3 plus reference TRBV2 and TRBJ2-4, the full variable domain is EPEVTQTPSHQVTQMGQEVILRCVPISNHLYFYWYRQILGQKVEFLVSFYNNEISEKSEIFDDQFSVERPDGSNFTLKIRSTKLEDSAMYFCASSESARNIQYFGAGTRLSVL.

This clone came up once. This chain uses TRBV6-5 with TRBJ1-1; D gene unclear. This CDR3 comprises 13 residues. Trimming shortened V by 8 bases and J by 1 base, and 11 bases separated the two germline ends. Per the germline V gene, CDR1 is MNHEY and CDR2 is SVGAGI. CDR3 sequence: CASRPTGNTEAFF. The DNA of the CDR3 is TGTGCCAGCCGCCCGACGGGGAACACTGAAGCTTTCTTT.

CDR3: CASSVEEGRAFF. The DNA for the CDR3 is TGTGCCAGCAGCGTAGAAGAGGGTCGAGCTTTCTTT. The rearrangement joins TRBV9 to TRBJ1-1; D ambiguous. Trimming cost V 0 bases and J 10 bases, with 10 bases left between them. This CDR3 is built from 12 residues. The germline gives CDR1 SGDLS, CDR2 YYNGEE. Variable domain in full (rest from reference TRBV9 and TRBJ1-1): DSGVTQTPKHLITATGQRVTLRCSPRSGDLSVYWYQQSLDQGLQFLIQYYNGEERAKGNILERFSAQQFPDLHSELNLSSLELGDSALYFCASSVEEGRAFFGQGTRLTVV.

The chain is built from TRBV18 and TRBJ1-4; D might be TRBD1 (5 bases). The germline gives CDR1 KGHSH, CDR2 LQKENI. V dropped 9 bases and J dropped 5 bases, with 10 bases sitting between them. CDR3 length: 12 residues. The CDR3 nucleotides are TGTGCCAGTCTGGGGCGCAATGAAAAACTGTTTTTT. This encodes CASLGRNEKLFF. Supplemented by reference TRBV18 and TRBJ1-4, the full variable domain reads NAGVMQNPRHLVRRRGQEARLRCSPMKGHSHVYWYRQLPEEGLKFMVYLQKENIIDESGMPKERFSAEFPKEGPSILRIQQVVRGDSAAYFCASLGRNEKLFFGSGTQLSVL.

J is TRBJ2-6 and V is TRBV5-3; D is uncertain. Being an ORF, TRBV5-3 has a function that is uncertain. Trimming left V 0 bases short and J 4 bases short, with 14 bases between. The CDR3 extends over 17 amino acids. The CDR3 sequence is CARSLVYSSLGANVLTF. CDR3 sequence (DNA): TGTGCCAGAAGCTTGGTTTACAGCTCTCTGGGGGCCAACGTCCTGACTTTC.

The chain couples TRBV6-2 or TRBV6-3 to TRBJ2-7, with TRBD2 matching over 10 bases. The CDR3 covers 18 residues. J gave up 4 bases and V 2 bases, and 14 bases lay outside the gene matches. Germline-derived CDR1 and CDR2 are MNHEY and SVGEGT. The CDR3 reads CASSYRGWSGRAGYEQYF. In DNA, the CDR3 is TGTGCCAGCAGTTACAGGGGGTGGAGCGGGAGGGCCGGATACGAGCAGTACTTC.

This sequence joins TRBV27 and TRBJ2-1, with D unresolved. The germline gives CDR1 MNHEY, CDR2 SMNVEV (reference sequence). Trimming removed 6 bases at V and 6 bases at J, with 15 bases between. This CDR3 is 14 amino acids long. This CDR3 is CASSRDVDINEQFF. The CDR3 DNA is TGTGCCAGCAGCCGTGATGTCGACATCAATGAGCAGTTCTTC.

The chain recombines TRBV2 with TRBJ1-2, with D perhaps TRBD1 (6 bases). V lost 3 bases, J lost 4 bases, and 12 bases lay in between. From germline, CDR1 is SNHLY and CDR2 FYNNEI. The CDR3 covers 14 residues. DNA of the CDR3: TGTGCCAGCAGTGATGACAGGTTTCCCTATGGCTACACCTTC. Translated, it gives CASSDDRFPYGYTF.

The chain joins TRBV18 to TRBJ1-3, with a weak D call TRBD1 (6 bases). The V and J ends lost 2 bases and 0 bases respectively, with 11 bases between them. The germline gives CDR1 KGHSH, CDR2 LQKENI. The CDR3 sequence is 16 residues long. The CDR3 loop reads CASSPNPDSSGNTIYF. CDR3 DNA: TGTGCCAGCTCACCAAACCCGGACAGCTCTGGAAACACCATATATTTT.

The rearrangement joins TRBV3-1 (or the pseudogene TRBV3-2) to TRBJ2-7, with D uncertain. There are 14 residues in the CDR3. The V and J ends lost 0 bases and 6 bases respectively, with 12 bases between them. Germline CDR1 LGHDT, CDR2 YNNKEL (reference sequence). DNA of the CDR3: TGTGCCAGCAGCCAAGAGCCCCAGGCCCCCGAGCAGTACTTC. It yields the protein CASSQEPQAPEQYF.

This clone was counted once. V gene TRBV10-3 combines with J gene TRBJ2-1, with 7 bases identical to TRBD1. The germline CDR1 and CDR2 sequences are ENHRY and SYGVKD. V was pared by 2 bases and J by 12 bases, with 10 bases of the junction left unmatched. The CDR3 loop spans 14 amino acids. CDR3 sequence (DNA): TGTGCCATCAGTGAGCCCGGGACAGCCAACCTGCAGTTCTTC. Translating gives CAISEPGTANLQFF.

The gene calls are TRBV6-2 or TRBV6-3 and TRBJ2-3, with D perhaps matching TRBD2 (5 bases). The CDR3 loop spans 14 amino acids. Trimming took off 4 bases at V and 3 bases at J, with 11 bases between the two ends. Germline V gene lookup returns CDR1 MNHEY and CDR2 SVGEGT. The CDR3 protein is CASSWQRITDTQYF. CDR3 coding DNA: TGTGCCAGCAGTTGGCAGCGGATAACAGATACGCAGTATTTT.

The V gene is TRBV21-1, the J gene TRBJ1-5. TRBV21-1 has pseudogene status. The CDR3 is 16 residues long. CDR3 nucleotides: TGTGCCTTCAGGGAATCGGGGCATCATAGCAATCAGCCCCAGCATTTT. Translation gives CAFRESGHHSNQPQHF.

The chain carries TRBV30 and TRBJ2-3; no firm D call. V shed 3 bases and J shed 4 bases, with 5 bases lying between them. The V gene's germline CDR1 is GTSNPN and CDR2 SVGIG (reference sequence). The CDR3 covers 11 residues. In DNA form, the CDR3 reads TGTGCCTGGAGAGTTTCAGATACGCAGTATTTT. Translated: CAWRVSDTQYF.

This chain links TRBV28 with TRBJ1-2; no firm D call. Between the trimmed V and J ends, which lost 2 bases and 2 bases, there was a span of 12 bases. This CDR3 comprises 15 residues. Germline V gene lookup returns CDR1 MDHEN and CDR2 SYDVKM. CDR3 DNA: TGTGCCAGCAGTTTAATGAGGCATGGAAACTATGGCTACACCTTC. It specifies CASSLMRHGNYGYTF.

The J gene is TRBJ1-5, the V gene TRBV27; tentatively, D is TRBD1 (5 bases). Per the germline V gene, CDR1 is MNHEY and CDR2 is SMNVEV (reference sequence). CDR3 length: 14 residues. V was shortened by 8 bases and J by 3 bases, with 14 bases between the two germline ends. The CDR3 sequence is CASGPRASNQPQHF. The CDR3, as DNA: TGTGCCAGCGGGCCCAGGGCCTCCAATCAGCCCCAGCATTTT.

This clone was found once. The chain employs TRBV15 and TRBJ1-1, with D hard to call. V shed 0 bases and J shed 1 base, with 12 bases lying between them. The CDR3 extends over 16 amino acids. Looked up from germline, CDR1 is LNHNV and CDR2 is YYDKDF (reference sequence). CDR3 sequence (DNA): TGTGCCACCAGCAGAGATCGAACGACGAGGAACACTGAAGCTTTCTTT. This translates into CATSRDRTTRNTEAFF. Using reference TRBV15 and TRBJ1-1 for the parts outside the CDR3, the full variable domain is DAMVIQNPRYQVTQFGKPVTLSCSQTLNHNVMYWYQQKSSQAPKLLFHYYDKDFNNEADTPDNFQSRRPNTSFCFLDIRSPGLGDTAMYLCATSRDRTTRNTEAFFGQGTRLTVV.

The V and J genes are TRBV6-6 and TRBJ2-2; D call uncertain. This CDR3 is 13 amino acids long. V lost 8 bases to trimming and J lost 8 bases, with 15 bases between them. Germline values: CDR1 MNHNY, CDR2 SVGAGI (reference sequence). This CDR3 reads CASSDFNGGELFF. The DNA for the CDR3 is TGTGCCAGCTCCGATTTTAATGGGGGGGAGCTGTTTTTT.

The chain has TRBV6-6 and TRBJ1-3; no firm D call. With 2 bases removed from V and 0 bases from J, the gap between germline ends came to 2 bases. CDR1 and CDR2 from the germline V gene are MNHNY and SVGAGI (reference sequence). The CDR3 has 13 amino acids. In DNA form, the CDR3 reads TGTGCCAGCAGTTACCTCTCTGGAAACACCATATATTTT. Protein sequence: CASSYLSGNTIYF.